The next 18 T cell receptor beta chains were all read from a single sample in a study of blood T cell repertoires in COVID-19. The method was immunoSEQ multiplex PCR; TCRdb's version includes in-frame clones alone and lacks a portion of them. This table has hundreds of thousands of clones, about 87% appearing once. Sequenced material: PBMCs or T cells enriched from blood (not recorded which). The receptors derive from a woman aged 35 to 49 with acute COVID-19.

The chain couples TRBV5-1 to TRBJ1-1, with TRBD1 identical over 10 bases. Germline V gene lookup returns CDR1 SGHRS and CDR2 YFSETQ. Unmatched junction bases numbered 3, after V lost 0 bases and J lost 4 bases. This CDR3 has 15 amino acids. CDR3 in amino acids: CASSLGGQGSTEAFF. The CDR3 nucleotides are TGCGCCAGCAGCTTGGGGGGACAGGGGTCCACTGAAGCTTTCTTT. The full variable domain, its missing parts supplied by reference TRBV5-1 and TRBJ1-1, is KAGVTQTPRYLIKTRGQQVTLSCSPISGHRSVSWYQQTPGQGLQFLFEYFSETQRNKGNFPGRFSGRQFSNSRSEMNVSTLELGDSALYLCASSLGGQGSTEAFFGQGTRLTVV.

V usage is TRBV5-1 and J usage is TRBJ2-7; 7 bases line up with TRBD1. The CDR3 covers 13 residues. Germline CDR1 SGHRS, CDR2 YFSETQ. The ends lost 5 bases at V and 5 bases at J; junction bases unmatched: 7. The CDR3 reads CASSPTGFDEQYF. In nucleotides, the CDR3 is TGCGCCAGCAGTCCGACAGGGTTTGACGAGCAGTACTTC.

The chain is built from TRBV18 and TRBJ1-3; no firm D call. The CDR3 has 16 amino acids. Germline V lookup: CDR1 KGHSH, CDR2 LQKENI. Trimming cost V 1 base and J 0 bases, with 10 bases left between them. The CDR3 DNA reads TGTGCCAGCTCACCACAGAACAGATACTCTGGAAACACCATATATTTT. Its translation: CASSPQNRYSGNTIYF. Full variable domain (remainder filled in from reference TRBV18 and TRBJ1-3): NAGVMQNPRHLVRRRGQEARLRCSPMKGHSHVYWYRQLPEEGLKFMVYLQKENIIDESGMPKERFSAEFPKEGPSILRIQQVVRGDSAAYFCASSPQNRYSGNTIYFGEGSWLTVV.

The rearrangement links TRBV28 to TRBJ1-5, with 7 bases identical to TRBD1. The junction had 9 bases not matched to a gene; V was cut back by 5 bases and J by 2 bases. The germline gives CDR1 MDHEN, CDR2 SYDVKM. This CDR3 region has 16 residues. The CDR3 reads CASSPGQERGNQPQHF. CDR3 sequence (DNA): TGTGCCAGCAGTCCCGGACAGGAAAGGGGCAATCAGCCCCAGCATTTT.

The rearrangement uses TRBV24-1 and TRBJ2-2, with 10 bases identical to TRBD1. With V trimmed by 2 bases and J by 2 bases, 1 base remained unmatched. Germline CDR1 reads KGHDR; CDR2 reads SFDVKD. CDR3 size: 16 residues. The CDR3 region has the DNA TGTGCCACCAGTGATTGGGACAGGGGAAACACCGGGGAGCTGTTTTTT. Residues: CATSDWDRGNTGELFF.

V and J are TRBV3-1 (or the pseudogene TRBV3-2) and TRBJ1-2; perhaps TRBD1 as D (6 bases). V was pared by 0 bases and J by 3 bases, with 8 bases between. Germline CDR1 and CDR2: LGHDT and YNNKEL (reference sequence). This CDR3 contains 14 residues. The CDR3 DNA reads TGTGCCAGCAGCCAAGAGACAGGCCACTATGGCTACACCTTC. Translated, it gives CASSQETGHYGYTF.

The rearrangement joins TRBV18 to TRBJ2-5; tentatively, D is TRBD1 (5 bases). The CDR3 spans 16 residues. Between the trimmed V and J ends, which lost 6 bases and 7 bases, there was a span of 24 bases. Germline loops: CDR1 KGHSH, CDR2 LQKENI. As DNA, the CDR3 is TGTGCCAGCTCCCTCTTCGAAAGACAGACAAAAGGGACCCAGTACTTC. It codes for CASSLFERQTKGTQYF.

The chain recombines TRBV11-3 with TRBJ1-3; TRBD1 is a possible D gene (6 bases). The length of the CDR3 is 14 residues. Germline loops: CDR1 SGHNT, CDR2 YENEEA. The V and J ends lost 4 bases and 2 bases respectively, with 9 bases between them. This CDR3 reads CASSSGTTGNTIYF. CDR3 in DNA: TGTGCCAGCAGCTCCGGGACAACTGGAAACACCATATATTTT.

The chain links TRBV6-6 to TRBJ2-7; 13 nucleotides match TRBD2. Germline lookup yields CDR1 MNHNY and CDR2 SVGAGI (reference sequence). The length of the CDR3 is 13 residues. J lost 4 bases, V lost 7 bases, and 1 base had no gene match. The CDR3 reads CASTTSGRYEQYF. The CDR3 nucleotides read TGTGCCAGCACGACTAGCGGGAGGTACGAGCAGTACTTC.

This sequence joins TRBV9 and TRBJ1-2, with 9 bases lining up with TRBD1. CDR3 length: 14 amino acids. The junction had 3 bases not matched to a gene; V was cut back by 2 bases and J by 4 bases. Germline CDR1 SGDLS, CDR2 YYNGEE. The CDR3 DNA reads TGTGCCAGCAGCGTGGGGACAGGGACCTATGGCTACACCTTC. This sequence encodes CASSVGTGTYGYTF.

The CDR3 spells CATSDWGGSKYEQYF. The CDR3, as DNA: TGTGCCACCAGTGATTGGGGTGGGAGTAAATACGAGCAGTACTTC. The J gene is TRBJ2-7, the V gene TRBV24-1; the D gene is possibly TRBD2 (5 bases). The CDR3 loop spans 15 amino acids. Deletions cut 2 bases from V and 4 bases from J, with 14 bases between. Germline V gives CDR1 KGHDR, CDR2 SFDVKD.

The chain carries TRBV4-3 and TRBJ1-2; D not certain. Trimming stripped 4 bases from V and 2 bases from J, with 17 bases between. The CDR3 spans 16 residues. Germline V gives CDR1 LGHNA, CDR2 YSLEER. The CDR3: CASSPTMTRNNYGYTF. CDR3 DNA sequence: TGCGCCAGCAGCCCCACAATGACACGTAACAACTATGGCTACACCTTC.

This clone was found once. Other DNA sequences in this sample translate to the same CDR3. The V and J genes are TRBV5-1 and TRBJ2-5; 9 bases agree with TRBD1. V shed 1 base and J 3 bases; nucleotides not matched to a gene: 1. CDR1 is SGHRS, CDR2 YFSETQ, per germline. This CDR3 comprises 14 residues. The CDR3 sequence is CASSLTGGEETQYF. DNA for the CDR3: TGCGCCAGCAGCTTGACAGGGGGCGAAGAGACCCAGTACTTC.

The V call is TRBV10-3, the J call TRBJ2-4; 8 bases agree with TRBD1. This CDR3 contains 16 residues. V lost 4 bases and J lost 3; bases outside the gene matches: 8. CDR1 and CDR2 (germline): ENHRY, SYGVKD. CDR3 protein: CAISAQGAYGKNIQYF. The CDR3 DNA is TGTGCCATCAGTGCCCAGGGGGCGTATGGCAAAAACATTCAGTACTTC.

This chain uses TRBV9 with TRBJ1-2; D might be TRBD1 (5 bases). Germline lookup yields CDR1 SGDLS and CDR2 YYNGEE. V was pared by 0 bases and J by 6 bases, with 15 bases between. CDR3 size: 15 residues. CDR3: CASSVVSGIGDGYTF. CDR3 nucleotides: TGTGCCAGCAGCGTAGTGTCTGGGATAGGGGATGGCTACACCTTC.

The rearrangement joins TRBV30 to TRBJ1-4; no reliable D call. The CDR3 length is 13 residues. V lost 2 bases and J lost 8, with 12 bases in between. Germline V gene sequence: CDR1 GTSNPN, CDR2 SVGIG (reference sequence). The CDR3 nucleotides are TGTGCCTGGAGTCTCCCAACCGGGGAAAAACTGTTTTTT. Translation: CAWSLPTGEKLFF.

The chain recombines TRBV7-2 with TRBJ2-1, with TRBD1 matching over 10 bases. The germline V gene has CDR1 SGHTA and CDR2 FQGNSA. Germline trimming cut 3 bases from V and 8 bases from J; bases unmatched to any gene: 10. The CDR3 is 16 residues long. For the CDR3, the DNA is TGTGCCAGCAGCTTGCTCGGACAGGGGGAAGGTGATGAGCAGTTCTTC. Protein sequence: CASSLLGQGEGDEQFF.

CDR3 loop: CASSLGSAGGAETQYF. CDR3 bases: TGTGCCAGCAGCTTAGGCTCCGCAGGGGGCGCGGAGACCCAGTACTTC. The rearrangement joins TRBV11-3 to TRBJ2-5; 8 bases fit TRBD1. The CDR3 contains 16 residues. Germline CDR1 SGHNT, CDR2 YENEEA. V trimming: 1 base; J trimming: 5 bases; junction bases outside the gene matches: 9. The full variable domain, rest sourced from reference TRBV11-3 and TRBJ2-5, is EAGVVQSPRYKIIEKKQPVAFWCNPISGHNTLYWYLQNLGQGPELLIRYENEEAVDDSQLPKDRFSAERLKGVDSTLKIQPAELGDSAVYLCASSLGSAGGAETQYFGPGTRLLVL.